A selection of T cell receptor beta chains follows, all from one sample in a study of blood T cell repertoires in COVID-19. Assay used: immunoSEQ multiplex PCR; TCRdb lists only in-frame clones, some missing. This sample has about 200,000 clones, with 80% found just once. Sequencing was carried out using peripheral blood. All receptors come from a woman between 70 and 85 years old with acute or convalescent COVID-19. CDR3s leave out the opening cysteine and the closing phenylalanine or tryptophan.

j_call: TRBJ1-1; v_call: TRBV12-3/TRBV12-4; cdr3_aa: ASSLRRDTEAF
j_call: TRBJ2-1; v_call: TRBV9; cdr3_aa: ASSVALAGVGEQF
j_call: TRBJ2-5; v_call: TRBV7-2; cdr3_aa: ASSEGLAEGETQY
j_call: TRBJ2-3; v_call: TRBV29-1; cdr3_aa: SVESSVPTDTQY
j_call: TRBJ1-1; v_call: TRBV29-1; cdr3_aa: SVQRTAQIEAF
j_call: TRBJ2-5; v_call: TRBV5-1; cdr3_aa: ASSLGLARETQY
j_call: TRBJ2-6; v_call: TRBV9; cdr3_aa: ASRWGQGATGANVLT
j_call: TRBJ2-7; v_call: TRBV30; cdr3_aa: AWSVLGGGYEQY
j_call: TRBJ2-3; v_call: TRBV6-5; cdr3_aa: ASSATGATDTQY
j_call: TRBJ1-2; v_call: TRBV6-6; cdr3_aa: AAAQGNNYGYT
j_call: TRBJ2-3; v_call: TRBV11-3; cdr3_aa: ASSSSTGGSLETQY
j_call: TRBJ2-7; v_call: TRBV29-1; cdr3_aa: SVYGTTYEQY
j_call: TRBJ1-4; v_call: TRBV25-1; cdr3_aa: ASSPAGLGGEKLF
j_call: TRBJ2-5; v_call: TRBV19; cdr3_aa: ASRPTGTGGRETQY
j_call: TRBJ2-3; v_call: TRBV28; cdr3_aa: ASSRQRTAGDTQY
j_call: TRBJ2-5; v_call: TRBV3-1/TRBV3-2; cdr3_aa: ASSQGTVGETQY
j_call: TRBJ2-4; v_call: TRBV7-9; cdr3_aa: ASSPTGGLNIQY
j_call: TRBJ1-4; v_call: TRBV28; cdr3_aa: ASTPVDRSEKLF
j_call: TRBJ2-7; v_call: TRBV6-1; cdr3_aa: ASTPTGDYEQY
j_call: TRBJ1-2; v_call: TRBV28; cdr3_aa: ASMGTGPFGYGYT
j_call: TRBJ2-4; v_call: TRBV28; cdr3_aa: ASSLNRDRGIQY
j_call: TRBJ2-6; v_call: TRBV7-9; cdr3_aa: ASSLSSGANVLT
j_call: TRBJ1-2; v_call: TRBV27; cdr3_aa: ASRRGEGRWGYT
j_call: TRBJ2-3; v_call: TRBV5-4; cdr3_aa: ASSFQGATDTQY
j_call: TRBJ1-1; v_call: TRBV27; cdr3_aa: ASSSPGGRDTEAF
j_call: TRBJ2-7; v_call: TRBV3-1/TRBV3-2; cdr3_aa: ASSPPGTGGNEQY
j_call: TRBJ1-1; v_call: TRBV6-5; cdr3_aa: ASSYSLGRNTEAF
j_call: TRBJ2-2; v_call: TRBV24-1; cdr3_aa: ATRNRGSGELF